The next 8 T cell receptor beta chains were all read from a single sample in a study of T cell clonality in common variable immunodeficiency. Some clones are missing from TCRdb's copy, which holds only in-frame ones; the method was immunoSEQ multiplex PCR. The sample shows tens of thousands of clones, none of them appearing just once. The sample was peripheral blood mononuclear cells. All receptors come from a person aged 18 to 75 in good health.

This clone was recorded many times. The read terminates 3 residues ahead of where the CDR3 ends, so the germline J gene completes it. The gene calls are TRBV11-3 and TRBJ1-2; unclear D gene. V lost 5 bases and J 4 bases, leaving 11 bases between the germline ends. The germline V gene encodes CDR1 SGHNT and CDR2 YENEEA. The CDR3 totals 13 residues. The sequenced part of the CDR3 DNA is TGTGCCAGCAGCCCCCAGGAGAGCTATGGC. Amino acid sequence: CASSPQESYG. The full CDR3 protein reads CASSPQESYGYTF.

CDR3 amino acids: CASSSQGGPLRPQHF. The sequenced part of the CDR3 DNA is TGTGCCAGCAGCTCCCAAGGGGGCCCACTCCGGCCC. The rearrangement links TRBV7-2 to TRBJ1-5; 7 bases line up with TRBD1. The read stops 3 residues short of the end of the CDR3; the missing end is completed from the germline J gene. J was trimmed by 9 bases and V by 4 bases; bases with no gene match: 12. Germline lookup yields CDR1 SGHTA and CDR2 FQGNSA. This CDR3 spans 15 amino acids.

CDR3 bases read: TGTGCCTGGAGGGGGGGGAGACTAGCGGGAGTAATGGATACG. Translated: CAWRGGRLAGVMDT. The complete CDR3 protein is CAWRGGRLAGVMDTQYF. The rearrangement links TRBV30 to TRBJ2-3; TRBD2 agrees at 12 bases. Read sequence stops 3 residues before the CDR3 end, and the germline J gene provides the missing end. Trimming removed 3 bases from V and 6 bases from J; junction bases left unmatched: 13. This CDR3 spans 17 amino acids. Germline V gene sequence: CDR1 GTSNPN, CDR2 SVGIG (reference sequence).

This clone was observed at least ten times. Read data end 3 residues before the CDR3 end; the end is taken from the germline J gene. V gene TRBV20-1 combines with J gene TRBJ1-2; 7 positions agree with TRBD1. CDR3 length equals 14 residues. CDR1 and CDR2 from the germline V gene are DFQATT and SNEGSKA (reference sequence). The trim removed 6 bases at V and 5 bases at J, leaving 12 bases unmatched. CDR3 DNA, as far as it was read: TGCAGTGCACAACAAAGACAGGGAGGGTATGGC. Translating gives CSAQQRQGGYG. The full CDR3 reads CSAQQRQGGYGYTF.

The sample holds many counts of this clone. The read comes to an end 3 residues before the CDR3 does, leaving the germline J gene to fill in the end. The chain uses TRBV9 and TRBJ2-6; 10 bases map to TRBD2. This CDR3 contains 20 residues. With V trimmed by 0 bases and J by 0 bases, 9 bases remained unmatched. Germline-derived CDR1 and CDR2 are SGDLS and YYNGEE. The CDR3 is CASSVAGLAGDVSGANVLTF. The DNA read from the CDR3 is TGTGCCAGCAGCGTAGCTGGGCTAGCGGGGGATGTCTCTGGGGCCAACGTC.

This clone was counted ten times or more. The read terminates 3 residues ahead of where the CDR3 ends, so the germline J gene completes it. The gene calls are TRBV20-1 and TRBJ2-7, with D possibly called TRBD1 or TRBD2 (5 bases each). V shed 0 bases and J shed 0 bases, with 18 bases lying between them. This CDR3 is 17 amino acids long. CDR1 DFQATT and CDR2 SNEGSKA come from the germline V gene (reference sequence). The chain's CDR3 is CSARDATAGGSSYEQYF. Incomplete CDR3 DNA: TGCAGTGCTAGAGATGCGACAGCCGGAGGAAGCTCCTACGAG.

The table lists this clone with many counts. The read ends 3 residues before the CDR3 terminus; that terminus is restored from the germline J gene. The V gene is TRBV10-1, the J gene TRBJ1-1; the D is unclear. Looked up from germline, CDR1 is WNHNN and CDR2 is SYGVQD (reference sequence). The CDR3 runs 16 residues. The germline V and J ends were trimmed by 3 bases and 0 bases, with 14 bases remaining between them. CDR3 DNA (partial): TGCGCCAGCAGTGACTCGCCCGGGGAAATGAACACTGAA. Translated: CASSDSPGEMNTE. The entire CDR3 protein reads CASSDSPGEMNTEAFF.

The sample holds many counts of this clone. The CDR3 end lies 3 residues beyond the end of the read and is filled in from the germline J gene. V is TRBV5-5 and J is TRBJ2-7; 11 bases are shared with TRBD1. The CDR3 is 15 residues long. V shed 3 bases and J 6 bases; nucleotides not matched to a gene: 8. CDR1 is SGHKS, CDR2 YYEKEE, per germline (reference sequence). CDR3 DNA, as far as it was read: TGTGCCAGCAGCTCCTTTGGCGGGACAGGGGGCGAG. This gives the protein CASSSFGGTGGE. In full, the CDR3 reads CASSSFGGTGGEQYF.